These 20 T cell receptor beta chains came from one sample sequenced in a study of lymphopenia after photon versus proton radiotherapy. Data came from immunoSEQ multiplex PCR; TCRdb stores just in-frame clones and leaves some out. The data show more than 10,000 clones, around 89% seen once. Specimen: peripheral blood, collected from a patient treated with photon-based radiotherapy. All receptors derive from a man between 60 and 75 years old with pancreatic cancer.

The gene calls are TRBV6-6 and TRBJ1-1; the match to TRBD1 covers 7 bases. The J segment lost 1 base and the V segment lost 2 bases, leaving 4 bases of the junction unmatched. This CDR3 has 15 amino acids. Germline V CDR1 and CDR2: MNHNY, SVGAGI (reference sequence). CDR3 amino acids: CASSYGGTENTEAFF. In DNA form, the CDR3 reads TGTGCCAGCAGTTACGGCGGGACAGAGAACACTGAAGCTTTCTTT.

The genes are TRBV18 and TRBJ2-3; 9 bases map to TRBD1. The ends lost 3 bases at V and 4 bases at J; junction bases unmatched: 5. The CDR3 has 15 residues. Germline V lookup: CDR1 KGHSH, CDR2 LQKENI. CDR3 amino acids: CASSPGTGRADTQYF. CDR3 DNA sequence: TGTGCCAGCTCACCGGGGACAGGGCGGGCAGATACGCAGTATTTT.

This clone occurred once. The chain recombines TRBV4-1 with TRBJ1-2; possibly TRBD1 for D (5 bases). The CDR3 is 14 residues long. V lost 4 bases and J lost 3, with 12 bases in between. CDR1 is MGHRA and CDR2 is YSYEKL in the germline V gene. Written as DNA, the CDR3 is TGCGCCAGCAGCCCCAGGAGAGGGGACTATGGCTACACCTTC. Its protein is CASSPRRGDYGYTF.

This clone was seen once. The gene calls are TRBV18 and TRBJ2-3, with D possibly being TRBD1 (5 bases). Trimming stripped 1 base from V and 2 bases from J, with 13 bases between. CDR3 length equals 16 residues. Germline V gene lookup returns CDR1 KGHSH and CDR2 LQKENI. In DNA, the CDR3 is TGTGCCAGCTCACCACGTCAAAAGACAGCCACAGATACGCAGTATTTT. Its protein product is CASSPRQKTATDTQYF.

V and J are TRBV2 and TRBJ2-7; D is unresolved. The CDR3 runs 11 residues. V lost 4 bases and J 5 bases, leaving 6 bases between the germline ends. Germline V gives CDR1 SNHLY, CDR2 FYNNEI. The CDR3 DNA sequence: TGTGCCAGCAGTGGGTACCACGAGCAGTACTTC. Amino acids: CASSGYHEQYF.

The chain uses TRBV6-5 and TRBJ1-5, with 9 bases that match TRBD1. The CDR3 is 15 residues long. The V gene's germline CDR1 is MNHEY and CDR2 SVGAGI. V was clipped by 6 bases and J by 4 bases; unmatched bases: 7. Here the CDR3 DNA reads TGTGCCAGCAGAAAGGGACAGGGATGGAATCAGCCCCAGCATTTT. Protein product: CASRKGQGWNQPQHF.

The J gene is TRBJ1-2, the V gene TRBV5-1; possibly TRBD1 for D (5 bases). The V and J ends lost 0 bases and 6 bases respectively, with 15 bases between them. The germline V gene encodes CDR1 SGHRS and CDR2 YFSETQ. The CDR3 runs to 15 residues. The chain's CDR3 is CASSLVQAAGDGYTF. DNA for the CDR3: TGCGCCAGCAGCTTGGTACAGGCCGCCGGGGATGGCTACACCTTC. The whole variable domain, remainder taken from reference TRBV5-1 and TRBJ1-2, is KAGVTQTPRYLIKTRGQQVTLSCSPISGHRSVSWYQQTPGQGLQFLFEYFSETQRNKGNFPGRFSGRQFSNSRSEMNVSTLELGDSALYLCASSLVQAAGDGYTFGSGTRLTVV.

The V and J genes are TRBV9 and TRBJ1-2; TRBD1 is a possible D gene (5 bases). V was cut by 4 bases and J by 3 bases, with 16 bases left in between. Germline CDR1 and CDR2: SGDLS and YYNGEE. The CDR3 totals 15 residues. CDR3 DNA: TGTGCCAGCAGCCCCCGAGGGGTAGACTACTATGGCTACACCTTC. It codes for CASSPRGVDYYGYTF.

V is TRBV5-4 and J is TRBJ2-7; 7 nucleotides match TRBD2. J gave up 5 bases and V 3 bases, and 5 bases lay outside the gene matches. The CDR3 totals 13 residues. The V gene's germline CDR1 is SGHNT and CDR2 YYREEE (reference sequence). The DNA of the CDR3 is TGTGCCAGCAGCTCGGGGGGTATACACGAGCAGTACTTC. This encodes CASSSGGIHEQYF.

This chain links TRBV5-4 with TRBJ2-5, with 11 bases that match TRBD2. V lost 4 bases and J lost 2; bases outside the gene matches: 7. CDR1 is SGHNT and CDR2 is YYREEE in the germline V gene (reference sequence). CDR3 length equals 16 residues. The CDR3 is CASSPGASGGQETQYF. CDR3 DNA: TGTGCCAGCAGCCCTGGGGCTAGCGGGGGGCAAGAGACCCAGTACTTC.

This chain uses TRBV4-2 with TRBJ2-5, with 9 bases aligning to TRBD2. CDR3 size: 16 residues. Germline CDR1 LGHNA, CDR2 YNFKEQ. The ends lost 0 bases at V and 5 bases at J; junction bases unmatched: 7. CDR3 sequence (DNA): TGTGCCAGCAGCCAAGATCCGCGGGGGGGCGGGGAGACCCAGTACTTC. Translation gives CASSQDPRGGGETQYF.

The chain joins TRBV6-8 to TRBJ1-4, with TRBD1 matching 9 bases. This CDR3 is built from 14 residues. Trimming cost V 4 bases and J 7 bases; bases outside gene matches: 4. Germline lookup yields CDR1 MNHGY and CDR2 SAAAGT. The CDR3 region has the DNA TGTGCCAGCAGTTCCGGGACAGGGATTGAAAAACTGTTTTTT. Protein sequence: CASSSGTGIEKLFF.

The chain has TRBV5-1 and TRBJ2-2; no firm D call. Germline loops: CDR1 SGHRS, CDR2 YFSETQ. This CDR3 comprises 13 residues. V lost 2 bases and J 6 bases, leaving 8 bases between the germline ends. The CDR3 sequence is CASSLLVAGELFF. The CDR3, as DNA: TGCGCCAGCAGCTTACTGGTGGCCGGGGAGCTGTTTTTT.

CDR3 DNA: TGTGCCAGCAGTGAATTCGGCTCGGGGTCTGGGGCCAACGTCCTGACTTTC. Its translation: CASSEFGSGSGANVLTF. This chain links TRBV25-1 with TRBJ2-6; D may be TRBD2 (5 bases). The V end lost 1 base, the J end lost 1 base, and 11 bases lay between the germline ends. Germline assignment: CDR1 MGHDK and CDR2 SYGVNS. The CDR3 consists of 17 residues.

V and J are TRBV30 and TRBJ2-4; D may match TRBD1 or TRBD2 (6 bases each). The V and J ends lost 3 bases and 6 bases respectively, with 15 bases between them. The length of the CDR3 is 14 residues. CDR1 and CDR2 (germline): GTSNPN, SVGIG (reference sequence). The CDR3 sequence: CAWRPWGAGNIQYF. The DNA for the CDR3 is TGTGCCTGGAGGCCCTGGGGGGCCGGAAACATTCAGTACTTC.

The chain is built from TRBV9 and TRBJ1-1; TRBD1 is a possible D gene (5 bases). V lost 3 bases, J lost 1 base, and 13 bases lay in between. Germline V gene sequence: CDR1 SGDLS, CDR2 YYNGEE. The CDR3 is made up of 15 amino acids. CDR3 in amino acids: CASSAGRTTNTEAFF. CDR3 DNA sequence: TGTGCCAGCAGCGCCGGACGGACAACGAACACTGAAGCTTTCTTT.

This clone was observed a single time. This chain joins TRBV5-1 and TRBJ2-7; D perhaps matches TRBD2 (6 bases). With 5 bases removed from V and 3 bases from J, the gap between germline ends came to 18 bases. Germline V gene sequence: CDR1 SGHRS, CDR2 YFSETQ. CDR3 length: 15 amino acids. DNA for the CDR3: TGCGCCAGCAGAGGCGGGGAGTTCGGGTACTACGAGCAGTACTTC. It specifies CASRGGEFGYYEQYF.

The chain has TRBV27 and TRBJ2-7, with 9 bases identical to TRBD1. CDR3 size: 15 residues. CDR1 MNHEY and CDR2 SMNVEV come from the germline V gene (reference sequence). The V segment lost 3 bases and the J segment 3 bases; nucleotides outside the gene matches: 6. The CDR3 DNA reads as TGTGCCAGCAGTTTGGGGGGGACAGGGTACTACGAGCAGTACTTC. It translates to CASSLGGTGYYEQYF.

The chain has TRBV6-1 and TRBJ2-7; no reliable D call. The V gene lost 3 bases and the J gene lost 2 bases, with 14 bases spanning the gap. The CDR3 consists of 15 residues. Germline V lookup: CDR1 MNHNS, CDR2 SASEGT. For the CDR3, the DNA is TGTGCCAGCAGTGATAGTCGCAGGATGGCCTACGAGCAGTACTTC. Residues: CASSDSRRMAYEQYF.

The rearrangement links TRBV28 to TRBJ1-4; D possibly corresponds to TRBD1 (5 bases). Trimming stripped 2 bases from V and 9 bases from J, with 13 bases between. CDR3 length: 14 residues. Germline lookup yields CDR1 MDHEN and CDR2 SYDVKM. CDR3 coding DNA: TGTGCCAGCAGTTTAGGGGCCCACAGGCAAAAACTGTTTTTT. Protein: CASSLGAHRQKLFF.